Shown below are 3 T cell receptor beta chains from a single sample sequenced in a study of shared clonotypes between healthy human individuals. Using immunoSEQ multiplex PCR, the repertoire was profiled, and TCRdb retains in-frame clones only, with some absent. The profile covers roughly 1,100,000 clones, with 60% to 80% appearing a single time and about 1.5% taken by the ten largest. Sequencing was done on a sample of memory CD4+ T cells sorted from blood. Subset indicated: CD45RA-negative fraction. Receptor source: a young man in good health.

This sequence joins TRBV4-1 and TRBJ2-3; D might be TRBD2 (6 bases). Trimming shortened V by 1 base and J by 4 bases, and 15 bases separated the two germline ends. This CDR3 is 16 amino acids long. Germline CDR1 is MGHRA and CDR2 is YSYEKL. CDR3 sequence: CASSQGRLGSPDTQYF. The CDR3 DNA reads TGCGCCAGCAGCCAAGGAAGACTAGGGTCCCCAGATACGCAGTATTTT.

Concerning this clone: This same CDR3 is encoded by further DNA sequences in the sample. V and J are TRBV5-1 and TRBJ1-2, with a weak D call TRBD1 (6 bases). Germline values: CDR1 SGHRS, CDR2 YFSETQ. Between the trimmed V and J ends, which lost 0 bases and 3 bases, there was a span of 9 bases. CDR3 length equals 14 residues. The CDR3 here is CASSLVGGDYGYTF. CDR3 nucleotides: TGCGCCAGCAGCTTGGTCGGGGGCGACTATGGCTACACCTTC.

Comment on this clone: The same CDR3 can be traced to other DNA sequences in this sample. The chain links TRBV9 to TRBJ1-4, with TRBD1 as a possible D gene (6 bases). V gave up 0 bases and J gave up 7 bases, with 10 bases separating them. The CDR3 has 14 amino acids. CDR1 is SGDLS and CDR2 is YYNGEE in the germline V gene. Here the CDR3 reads CASSVGGGGEKLFF. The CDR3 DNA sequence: TGTGCCAGCAGCGTAGGAGGAGGGGGTGAAAAACTGTTTTTT.